This T cell receptor beta chain was retrieved from a study of T cell responses to AZD1222 COVID-19 vaccine. Clones were read by immunoSEQ multiplex PCR, and TCRdb kept only the in-frame ones, dropping some. The sample records over 100,000 clones, around 84% being singletons. Remarks on this clone: Its antigen is unknown.

Whole-study results and caveats: Epitopes outside B.1.351 and B.1.1.7 mutated regions reportedly drew nearly half of spike TCRs. Spike-specific TCRs gained breadth and depth after people received two AZD1222 doses. Clonal diversity was possibly underestimated; the donors were predominantly white British and more often female. Regions 160-218 and 743-854 held dominance among vaccine-associated CD4 TCRs, which spanned spike.

Sequenced here: peripheral blood, sampled on day 0 of AZD1222 vaccination. The clonotype comes from an adult in good health.

The CDR3 spells CASSPGLFTQYF. The CDR3 nucleotides read TGTGCCAGCAGCCCCGGACTCTTTACGCAGTATTTT. The chain links TRBV7-9 to TRBJ2-3, with a weak D call TRBD2 (5 bases). The CDR3 sequence is 12 residues long. Germline V gene sequence: CDR1 SEHNR, CDR2 FQNEAQ (reference sequence). Trimming stripped 5 bases from V and 8 bases from J, with 11 bases between.